This T cell receptor beta chain came from a study of T cell responses to AZD1222 COVID-19 vaccine. Only in-frame clones appear in the TCRdb table, and some are missing; sequencing was by immunoSEQ multiplex PCR. The sample lists 100,000 to 150,000 clones; over 90% were seen once. CDR3 length equals 12 residues. V lost 6 bases and J 6 bases, leaving 8 bases between the germline ends. Concerning this clone: Its antigen is as yet unknown.

Overall study results and limits: CD4 TCRs covered the whole spike, strongest at regions 160-218 and 743-854. A reported finding is that nearly half of spike-specific TCRs target unmutated variant regions. Spike-specific TCR breadth and depth went up after people got two AZD1222 doses.

This clonotype originated in an adult in good health. The sample in question was peripheral blood, obtained on day 0 of AZD1222 vaccination. The rearrangement links TRBV12-3 or TRBV12-4 to TRBJ2-2; unclear D gene. CDR3 DNA sequence: TGTGCCAGCAGGTTAAGCGCCGGGGAGCTGTTTTTT. This gives the protein CASRLSAGELFF.